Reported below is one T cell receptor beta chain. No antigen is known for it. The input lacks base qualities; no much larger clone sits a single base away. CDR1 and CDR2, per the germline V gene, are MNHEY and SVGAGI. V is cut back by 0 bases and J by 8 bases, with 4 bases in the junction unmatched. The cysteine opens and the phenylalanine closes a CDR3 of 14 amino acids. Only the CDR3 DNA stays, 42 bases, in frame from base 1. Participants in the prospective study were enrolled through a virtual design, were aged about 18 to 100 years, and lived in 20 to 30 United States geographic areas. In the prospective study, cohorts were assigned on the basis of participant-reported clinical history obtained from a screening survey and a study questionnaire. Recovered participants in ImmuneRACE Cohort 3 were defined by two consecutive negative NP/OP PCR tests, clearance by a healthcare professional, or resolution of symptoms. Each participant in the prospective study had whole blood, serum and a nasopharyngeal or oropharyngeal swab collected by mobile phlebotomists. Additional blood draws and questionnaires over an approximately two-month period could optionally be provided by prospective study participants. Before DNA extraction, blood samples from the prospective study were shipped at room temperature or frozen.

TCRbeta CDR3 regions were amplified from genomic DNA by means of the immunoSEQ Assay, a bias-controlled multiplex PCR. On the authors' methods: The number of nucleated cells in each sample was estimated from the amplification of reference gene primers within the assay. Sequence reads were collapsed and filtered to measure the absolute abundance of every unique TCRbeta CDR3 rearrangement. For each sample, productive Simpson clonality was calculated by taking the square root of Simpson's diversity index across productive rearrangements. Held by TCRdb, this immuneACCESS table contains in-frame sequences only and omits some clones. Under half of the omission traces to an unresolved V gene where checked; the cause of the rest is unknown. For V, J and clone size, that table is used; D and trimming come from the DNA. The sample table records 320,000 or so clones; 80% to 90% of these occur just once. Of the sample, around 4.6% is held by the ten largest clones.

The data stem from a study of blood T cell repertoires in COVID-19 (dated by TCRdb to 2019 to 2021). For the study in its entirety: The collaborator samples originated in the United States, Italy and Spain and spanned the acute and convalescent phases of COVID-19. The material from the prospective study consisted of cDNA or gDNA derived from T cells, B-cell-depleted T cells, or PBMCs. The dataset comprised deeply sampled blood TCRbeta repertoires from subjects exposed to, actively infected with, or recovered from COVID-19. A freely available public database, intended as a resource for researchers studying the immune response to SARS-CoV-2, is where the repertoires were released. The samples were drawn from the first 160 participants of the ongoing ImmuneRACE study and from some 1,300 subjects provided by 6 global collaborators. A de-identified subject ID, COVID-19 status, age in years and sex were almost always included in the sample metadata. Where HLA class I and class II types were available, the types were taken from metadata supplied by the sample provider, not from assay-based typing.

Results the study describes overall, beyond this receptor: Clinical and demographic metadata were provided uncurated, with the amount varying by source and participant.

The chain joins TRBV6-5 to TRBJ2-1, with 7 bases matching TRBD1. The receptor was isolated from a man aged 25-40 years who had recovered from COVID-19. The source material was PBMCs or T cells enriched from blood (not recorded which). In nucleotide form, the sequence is TGTGCCAGCAGTTACTCCGACAGGGCAGATGAGCAGTTCTTC. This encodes CASSYSDRADEQFF.